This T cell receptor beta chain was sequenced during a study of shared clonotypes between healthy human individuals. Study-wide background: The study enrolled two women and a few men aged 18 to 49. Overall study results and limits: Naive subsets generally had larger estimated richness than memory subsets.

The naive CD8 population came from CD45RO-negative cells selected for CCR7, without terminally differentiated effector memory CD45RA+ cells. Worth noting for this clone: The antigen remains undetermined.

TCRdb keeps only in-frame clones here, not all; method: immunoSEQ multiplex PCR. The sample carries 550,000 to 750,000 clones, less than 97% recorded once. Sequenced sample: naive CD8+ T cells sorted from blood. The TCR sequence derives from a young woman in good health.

The CDR3 region is CASSGDTQYF. As DNA, the CDR3 is TGTGCCAGCAGTGGAGATACGCAGTATTTT. The V gene is TRBV11-3, the J gene TRBJ2-3; D is uncertain. Germline assignment: CDR1 SGHNT and CDR2 YENEEA. The V and J ends lost 6 bases and 5 bases respectively, with 3 bases between them. This CDR3 has 10 amino acids.